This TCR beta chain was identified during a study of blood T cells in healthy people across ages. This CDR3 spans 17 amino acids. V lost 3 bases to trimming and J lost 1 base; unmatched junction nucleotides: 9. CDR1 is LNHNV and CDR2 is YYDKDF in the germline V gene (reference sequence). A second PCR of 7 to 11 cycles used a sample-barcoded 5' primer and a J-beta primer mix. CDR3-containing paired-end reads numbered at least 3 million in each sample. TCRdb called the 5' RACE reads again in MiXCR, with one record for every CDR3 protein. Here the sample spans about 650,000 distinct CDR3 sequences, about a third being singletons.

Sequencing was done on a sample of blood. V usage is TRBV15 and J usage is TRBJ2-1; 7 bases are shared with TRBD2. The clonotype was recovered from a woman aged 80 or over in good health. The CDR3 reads CATSSVSSGTSYNEQFF. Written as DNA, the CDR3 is TGTGCCACCAGCAGTGTTTCCAGCGGGACGTCCTACAATGAGCAGTTCTTC.